These T cell receptor beta chains were read from a single sample in a study of blood T cell repertoires in COVID-19. Produced via immunoSEQ multiplex PCR; TCRdb's table is partial and in-frame only. Among around 260,000 clones listed, around 88% were seen once. The source material was peripheral blood. These receptors were obtained from a man aged 25 to 40 with active or convalescent COVID-19. Both conserved end residues are part of each CDR3. A D gene is named only where the DNA matches it firmly. Clone sizes are given selectively: once, few, many, or a class where the clone is expanded.

j_call clone_size v_call d_call cdr3_nt cdr3_aa
TRBJ2-1 NA TRBV28 TRBD2 TGTGCCAGCAGCTACCCAAGCGGGGGGAGCTCCTACAATGAGCAGTTCTTC CASSYPSGGSSYNEQFF
TRBJ1-4 NA TRBV7-9 NA TGTGCCAGCAGCCCACGGGGGATAGAGGGTGAAAAACTGTTTTTT CASSPRGIEGEKLFF
TRBJ2-7 NA TRBV5-1 NA TGCGCCAGCAGCGGGACAACCGGGACCAGGAGCGAGCAGTACTTC CASSGTTGTRSEQYF
TRBJ2-3 once TRBV10-2 NA TGCGCCAGCAGTGATAGGGACTCTCCAGATACGCAGTATTTT CASSDRDSPDTQYF
TRBJ1-1 NA TRBV7-9 TRBD1 TGTGCCAGCAGCTCCGCTACAGGGGGGACGACAACTGAAGCTTTCTTT CASSSATGGTTTEAFF
TRBJ2-1 once TRBV18 TRBD2 TGTGCCAGCTCACCCGGACTAGCGGGGAGCAATGAGCAGTTCTTC CASSPGLAGSNEQFF
TRBJ2-3 NA TRBV18 NA TGTGCCAGCTCACCGGTCGCGGGGCCAGATACGCAGTATTTT CASSPVAGPDTQYF
TRBJ1-2 NA TRBV3-1/TRBV3-2 TRBD1 TGTGCCAGCAGCCAAGCGGACAGGGGACTGATGGGTGGCTACACCTTC CASSQADRGLMGGYTF
TRBJ2-5 NA TRBV7-3 TRBD2 TGTGCCAGCAGCTTTACTAGCGGGGCGAGCATTAAGTACTTC CASSFTSGASIKYF
TRBJ2-7 NA TRBV7-2 NA TGTGCCAGCAGCCCCGGGACACAGAACTACGAGCAGTACTTC CASSPGTQNYEQYF
TRBJ2-1 NA TRBV13 TRBD1 TGTGCCAGCAGCCCTAACAAACAGGGGTCACAGTTCTTC CASSPNKQGSQFF
TRBJ2-2 NA TRBV6-6 TRBD2 TGTGCCAGCAGTCCCGGACTAGCGGGGGTAATAGGGGAGCTGTTTTTT CASSPGLAGVIGELFF
TRBJ2-1 NA TRBV19 NA TGTGCCAGTAACTATCGTGGGGGGGGCCTGCAGTTCTTC CASNYRGGGLQFF
TRBJ2-1 NA TRBV2 NA TGTGCCAGCAGTGAAAGTGGGGGCACCTACAATGAGCAGTTCTTC CASSESGGTYNEQFF
TRBJ1-2 NA TRBV11-2 TRBD1 TGTGCCAGCAGCCAAAGGAGGGGCAGGGGGCGTGATTCCTATGGCTACACCTTC CASSQRRGRGRDSYGYTF
TRBJ1-2 few TRBV6-5 TRBD1 TGTGCCAGCAGTTCTTGGACAGGGCACTATGGCTACACCTTC CASSSWTGHYGYTF
TRBJ1-2 NA TRBV29-1 TRBD1 TGCAGCGTTGAAGATCTTGGGGACAGAAACTATGGCTACACCTTC CSVEDLGDRNYGYTF
TRBJ2-7 NA TRBV10-1 TRBD2 TGCGCCAGCAGTCCCACGGCGGGGGGTGGCGAGCAGTACTTC CASSPTAGGGEQYF
TRBJ1-1 few TRBV21-1 NA TGTGCCAGCAGCACACCTAGGACAGGGGGGAACACTGAAGCTTTCTTT CASSTPRTGGNTEAFF
TRBJ2-7 few TRBV27 TRBD1 TGTGCCAGCAGTTTGGACAGGGACTACGAGCAGTACTTC CASSLDRDYEQYF
TRBJ1-2 NA TRBV3-1/TRBV3-2 TRBD1 TGTGCCAGCAGCCAAGATCCGGGACAGCACTATGGCTACACCTTC CASSQDPGQHYGYTF
TRBJ2-5 many TRBV27 NA TGTGCCAGCAGTTTCGGGCAGGGAGAGACCCAGTACTTC CASSFGQGETQYF
TRBJ2-7 NA TRBV28 NA TGTGCCAGCAGTTTGGGTGCGGTTAGGGGATCCTACGAGCAGTACTTC CASSLGAVRGSYEQYF
TRBJ2-7 once TRBV19 NA TGTGCCAGTAGTATCGCAGGGGTCGAGCAGTACTTC CASSIAGVEQYF
TRBJ2-4 NA TRBV24-1 TRBD1 TGTGCCACCAGCCTACGGGACAGGGGCAACATTCAGTACTTC CATSLRDRGNIQYF
TRBJ1-1 NA TRBV5-1 NA TGCGCCAGCAGCTGGGAAGGGCAGGGTCTGAGCACTGAAGCTTTCTTT CASSWEGQGLSTEAFF
TRBJ2-1 NA TRBV27 NA TGTGCCAGCAGTTTATCTACCGCCGGGGATGAGCAGTTCTTC CASSLSTAGDEQFF
TRBJ2-1 NA TRBV6-6 TRBD2 TGTGCCAGCAGCCTCCAGCGGGGGGCCGGTAATGAGCAGTTCTTC CASSLQRGAGNEQFF
TRBJ2-7 NA TRBV6-5 NA TGTGCCAGCAGTTACTCAGGGGTTGGGTACGAGCAGTACTTC CASSYSGVGYEQYF
TRBJ1-2 once TRBV5-1 NA TGCGCCAGCAGCACCGGGGACTACAACTATGGCTACACCTTC CASSTGDYNYGYTF
TRBJ2-2 NA TRBV19 NA TGTGCCAGTAGTATAGAAGGCGGCCGGGAGCTGTTTTTT CASSIEGGRELFF
TRBJ1-1 NA TRBV5-5 NA TGTGCCAGCAGCTTCACCAACCCCGGCACTGAAGCTTTCTTT CASSFTNPGTEAFF
TRBJ1-3 NA TRBV10-3 NA TGTGCCATCAGTGACCCGACAGATCCTGGAAACACCATATATTTT CAISDPTDPGNTIYF
TRBJ2-1 NA TRBV27 NA TGTGCCAGCAGTTTATTCGGTGGTGGCGAGGATGAGCAGTTCTTC CASSLFGGGEDEQFF
TRBJ2-3 NA TRBV7-2 NA TGTGCCAGCAGCCCAGACAGGTACACAGATACGCAGTATTTT CASSPDRYTDTQYF
TRBJ2-7 NA TRBV18 TRBD1 TGTGCCAGCTCACACCCGCGGCAGGGGGCATACGAGCAGTACTTC CASSHPRQGAYEQYF
TRBJ2-7 NA TRBV4-3 NA TGCGCCAGCAGCCAAGAAGACCCGGGTGAGCAGTACTTC CASSQEDPGEQYF
TRBJ1-6 once TRBV11-2 TRBD1 TGTGCCAGCAGCTTCCGGGGACAGGAGCTTTATAATTCACCCCTCCACTTT CASSFRGQELYNSPLHF
TRBJ1-1 NA TRBV30 TRBD1 TGTGCCTGGAACAGGGGAATGAACACTGAAGCTTTCTTT CAWNRGMNTEAFF
TRBJ2-1 NA TRBV5-4 TRBD2 TGTGCCAGCAGCTTGCCGGGTTCTAGCGGAGATAACAATGAGCAGTTCTTC CASSLPGSSGDNNEQFF
TRBJ2-7 NA TRBV16 NA TGTGCCAGCAGCCAGACTCCCTACGAGCAGTACTTC CASSQTPYEQYF
TRBJ1-2 few TRBV5-4 NA TGTGCCAGCAGCTTGGATATAGGGGGGACTAATAACTATGGCTACACCTTC CASSLDIGGTNNYGYTF
TRBJ2-1 NA TRBV6-2/TRBV6-3 TRBD1 TGTGCCAGCAGCATAGACAGGGGCCCTGTGAATGAGCAGTTCTTC CASSIDRGPVNEQFF
TRBJ1-4 few TRBV4-3 NA TGCGCCAGCAGCCAAGATCCCCAACGTGGAGGGACGACCGCAACTAATGAAAAACTGTTTTTT CASSQDPQRGGTTATNEKLFF
TRBJ1-6 NA TRBV27 NA TGTGCCAGCAGTTTAATTGGGGCCACCAGCTCCTATAATTCACCCCTCCACTTT CASSLIGATSSYNSPLHF
TRBJ1-2 NA TRBV5-5 NA TGTGCCAGCAGCTTTCAAGGAGGGATGTCCTATGGCTACACCTTC CASSFQGGMSYGYTF
TRBJ2-1 once TRBV15 TRBD2 TGTGCCACCAGCAGAGGCGGGGGGACGTACAATGAGCAGTTCTTC CATSRGGGTYNEQFF
TRBJ2-7 NA TRBV5-1 TRBD1 TGCGCCAGCAGCTGGACAGGGGGCCCCTACGAGCAGTACTTC CASSWTGGPYEQYF
TRBJ1-2 NA TRBV5-5 TRBD1 TGTGCCAGCAGCTTGACGACAGGGGGAATCCTCGACTATGGCTACACCTTC CASSLTTGGILDYGYTF
TRBJ1-5 NA TRBV2 NA TGTGCCAGCAGTGATGGGGACATAAGGCCCCAGCATTTT CASSDGDIRPQHF
TRBJ2-5 NA TRBV7-9 TRBD1 TGTGCCAGCAGCGCTCTCCGAAGGGCCGAGGGACAGGGGAGGGAGACCCAGTACTTC CASSALRRAEGQGRETQYF
TRBJ2-2 NA TRBV6-5 NA TGTGCCAGCAGGACCTCCCTAGCTGGGGAGCTGTTTTTT CASRTSLAGELFF
TRBJ2-5 NA TRBV18 NA TGTGCCAGCTCACCACCGGAGAGGGCAGAGACCCAGTACTTC CASSPPERAETQYF
TRBJ2-5 NA TRBV19 NA TGTGCCAGTAGTATCAACCAAGAGACCCAGTACTTC CASSINQETQYF
TRBJ2-2 NA TRBV9 TRBD2 TGTGCCAGCAGCGTAGACGGGGGGGCCGGGGAGCTGTTTTTT CASSVDGGAGELFF